This TCR beta chain was captured by sequencing in a study of T cells in Graves' hyperthyroidism and ophthalmopathy. Study context: At initial diagnosis, before any treatment had begun, peripheral blood was obtained.

As regards this clonotype: The antigen is unknown.

Germline V gene lookup returns CDR1 SGHDT and CDR2 YYEEEE. The germline V and J ends were trimmed by 5 bases and 6 bases, with 11 bases remaining between them. The CDR3 contains 12 residues. Findings of the study overall: The model made its ophthalmopathy prediction, and onset followed a median approximately six months later. Ophthalmopathy stood apart from stable hyperthyroidism in a 13 V-J model.

There were TCR beta CDR3 regions amplified from RNA transcripts. HTBI primers were employed in a first-round RT-PCR of the TCR CDR3. TCRdb called the multiplex PCR reads again in MiXCR, with one record for every CDR3 protein. The sample yields about 330,000 distinct CDR3 sequences, approximately 14% seen once. This receptor was obtained from a middle-aged woman with Graves' ophthalmopathy. The sequenced sample consisted of blood. The chain recombines TRBV5-6 with TRBJ1-2, with D unresolved. CDR3 sequence reads: CASRFGVHGYTF. CDR3 coding DNA: TGTGCCAGCAGATTTGGGGTGCATGGCTACACCTTC.